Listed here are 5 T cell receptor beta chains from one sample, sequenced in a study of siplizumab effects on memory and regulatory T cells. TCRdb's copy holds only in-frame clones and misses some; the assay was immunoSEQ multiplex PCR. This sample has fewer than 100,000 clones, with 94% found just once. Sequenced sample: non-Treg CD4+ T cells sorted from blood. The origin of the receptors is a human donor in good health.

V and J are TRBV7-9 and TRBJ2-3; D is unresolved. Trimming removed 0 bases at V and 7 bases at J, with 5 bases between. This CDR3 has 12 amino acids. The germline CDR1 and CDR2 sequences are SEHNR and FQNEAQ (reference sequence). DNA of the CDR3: TGTGCCAGCAGCTTAGCCGCGTATACGCAGTATTTT. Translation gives CASSLAAYTQYF.

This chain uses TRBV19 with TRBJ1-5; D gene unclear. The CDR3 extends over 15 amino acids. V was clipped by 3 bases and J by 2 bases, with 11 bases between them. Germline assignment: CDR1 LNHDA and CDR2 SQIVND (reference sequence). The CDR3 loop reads CASSMAGSGNQPQHF. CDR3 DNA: TGTGCCAGTAGTATGGCCGGGAGCGGCAATCAGCCCCAGCATTTT.

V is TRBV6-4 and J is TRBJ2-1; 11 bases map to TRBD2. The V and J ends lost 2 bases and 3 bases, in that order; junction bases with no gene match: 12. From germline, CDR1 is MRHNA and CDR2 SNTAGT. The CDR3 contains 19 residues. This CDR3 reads CASSDPAGLLAGDYNEQFF. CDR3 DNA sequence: TGTGCCAGCAGTGACCCGGCAGGGTTACTAGCGGGAGACTACAATGAGCAGTTCTTC.

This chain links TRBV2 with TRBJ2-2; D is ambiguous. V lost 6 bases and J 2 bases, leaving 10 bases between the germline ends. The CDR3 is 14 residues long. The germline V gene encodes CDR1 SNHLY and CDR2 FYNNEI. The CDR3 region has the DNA TGTGCCAGCAGGCGACACATAAACACCGGGGAGCTGTTTTTT. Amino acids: CASRRHINTGELFF.

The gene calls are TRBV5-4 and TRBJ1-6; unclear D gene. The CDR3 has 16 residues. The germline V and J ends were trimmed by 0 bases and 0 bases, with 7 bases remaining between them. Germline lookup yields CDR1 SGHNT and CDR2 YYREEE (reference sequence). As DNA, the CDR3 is TGTGCCAGCAGCTTGGATGGGAGCTCCTATAATTCACCCCTCCACTTT. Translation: CASSLDGSSYNSPLHF.